These 27 T cell receptor beta chains were sequenced from one sample in a study of regulatory T cells in long-lasting Graves disease. iRepertoire HTBI primers and Arm-PCR of CDR3 regions built TCR beta libraries. TCRdb reprocessed the multiplex PCR reads with MiXCR, giving one entry per CDR3 protein. The table has 360,000 or so distinct CDR3 sequences, roughly 24% seen once. Time point denoted: persistent/refractory GD, antithyroid drugs over 5 years with positive TRAb. RNA from PBMCs was the source of the TCR library. The source material was peripheral blood mononuclear cells (PBMCs), sampled when the disease was refractory, from a patient treated with antithyroid drugs. All receptors come from a woman in her thirties or forties with Graves disease.

This clonotype came up many times. The J gene is TRBJ2-5, the V gene TRBV28; 7 bases fit TRBD2. The germline V gene has CDR1 MDHEN and CDR2 SYDVKM. The CDR3 runs 14 residues. Germline trimming cut 3 bases from V and 3 bases from J; bases unmatched to any gene: 4. The CDR3 sequence is CASSFFRGEETQYF. CDR3 nucleotides: TGTGCCAGCAGTTTCTTCCGGGGGGAAGAGACCCAGTACTTC.

At least ten counts were recorded for this clonotype. The chain recombines TRBV7-9 with TRBJ2-5; 7 nucleotides align to TRBD1. The trim removed 1 base at V and 6 bases at J, leaving 8 bases unmatched. The CDR3 is 15 residues long. CDR1 is SEHNR and CDR2 is FQNEAQ in the germline V gene (reference sequence). CDR3 coding DNA: TGTGCCAGCAGCTTAGAGGGACAGATTACGAAGACCCAGTACTTC. Its protein product is CASSLEGQITKTQYF.

This clonotype was seen at least ten times. The rearrangement uses TRBV28 and TRBJ1-1; TRBD1 might be the D (6 bases). This CDR3 is 15 amino acids long. V shed 3 bases and J shed 0 bases, with 11 bases lying between them. CDR1 and CDR2 from the germline V gene are MDHEN and SYDVKM. The CDR3 DNA reads as TGTGCCAGCAGTTTCCGAGGGGGGCTGAACACTGAAGCTTTCTTT. This gives the protein CASSFRGGLNTEAFF.

The chain has TRBV20-1 and TRBJ2-3, with D perhaps matching TRBD1 (5 bases). This CDR3 is 14 amino acids long. Looked up from germline, CDR1 is DFQATT and CDR2 is SNEGSKA (reference sequence). V dropped 3 bases and J dropped 2 bases, with 12 bases sitting between them. Written as DNA, the CDR3 is TGCAGTGCTAGGTTGGCAGGGTCCACAGATACGCAGTATTTT. This sequence encodes CSARLAGSTDTQYF.

This clonotype showed up many times. The rearrangement uses TRBV25-1 and TRBJ2-2; 7 nucleotides agree with TRBD2. The germline V gene encodes CDR1 MGHDK and CDR2 SYGVNS. Trimming at V came to 4 bases and at J to 3 bases, leaving 8 bases not matched to a gene. The length of the CDR3 is 16 residues. CDR3 sequence reads: CASSARTSSDTGELFF. CDR3 sequence (DNA): TGTGCCAGCAGTGCACGGACTAGTAGTGACACCGGGGAGCTGTTTTTT.

In this sample, this clonotype turned up once. The chain carries TRBV7-8 and TRBJ2-3; 7 positions agree with TRBD1. CDR1 and CDR2 from the germline V gene are SGHVS and FQNEAQ. The V gene end was trimmed by 8 bases and the J gene end by 0 bases; junction bases not matched to a gene: 11. The length of the CDR3 is 16 residues. The CDR3 DNA sequence: TGTGCCAGCTCCTTCAAGGGGGCGATTAGCACAGATACGCAGTATTTT. This sequence encodes CASSFKGAISTDTQYF.

A note on this clonotype: Sequence at one end of the junction differs from germline and may be a read error. This chain joins TRBV6-5 and TRBJ2-2; 11 bases line up with TRBD2. The CDR3 length is 17 residues. Germline lookup yields CDR1 MNHEY and CDR2 SVGAGI. In nucleotides, the CDR3 is TGTGCCAACAGTTACTTTCCAGGGACTAGCGGAACCGGGGAGCTGTTTTTT. This translates into CANSYFPGTSGTGELFF.

With regard to this clonotype: A far bigger clonotype differs at one base, so this is likely a read error. The CDR3 spells CASSHPWTSGGELNIQYF. The CDR3 DNA reads TGTGCCAGCAGTCATCCATGGACTAGCGGGGGGGAATTGAACATTCAGTACTTC. The chain links TRBV7-9 to TRBJ2-4, with 15 bases lining up with TRBD2. V shed 6 bases and J 7 bases; nucleotides not matched to a gene: 13. The CDR3 sequence is 18 residues long. In germline, CDR1 is SEHNR, CDR2 FQNEAQ (reference sequence).

Ten or more counts support this clonotype. The chain carries TRBV29-1 and TRBJ1-1; no definite D call. Trimming removed 7 bases from V and 3 bases from J, with 15 bases in between. The CDR3 has 13 amino acids. Germline CDR1 and CDR2: SQVTM and ANQGSEA. The CDR3 protein is CSAYLSRDTEAFF. In nucleotides, the CDR3 is TGCAGCGCCTACCTGTCCCGGGACACTGAAGCTTTCTTT. The whole variable domain, remainder taken from reference TRBV29-1 and TRBJ1-1, is SAVISQKPSRDICQRGTSLTIQCQVDSQVTMMFWYRQQPGQSLTLIATANQGSEATYESGFVIDKFPISRPNLTFSTLTVSNMSPEDSSIYLCSAYLSRDTEAFFGQGTRLTVV.

This clonotype was picked up many times. The CDR3 here is CATSRQTWGENTEAFF. The DNA of the CDR3 is TGCGCCACCTCCCGACAGACGTGGGGGGAGAACACTGAAGCTTTCTTT. The gene calls are TRBV5-1 and TRBJ1-1, with D possibly matching TRBD1 (5 bases). V lost 9 bases, J lost 1 base, and 22 bases lay in between. The germline gives CDR1 SGHRS, CDR2 YFSETQ. This CDR3 has 16 amino acids. The whole variable domain, filled in from reference TRBV5-1 and TRBJ1-1, reads KAGVTQTPRYLIKTRGQQVTLSCSPISGHRSVSWYQQTPGQGLQFLFEYFSETQRNKGNFPGRFSGRQFSNSRSEMNVSTLELGDSALYLCATSRQTWGENTEAFFGQGTRLTVV.

Ten or more counts support this clonotype. The genes are TRBV6-9 and TRBJ2-2, with D unresolved. The V gene's germline CDR1 is MNHGY and CDR2 SVAAGI. The CDR3 extends over 14 amino acids. V lost 3 bases and J lost 4, with 9 bases in between. CDR3 sequence: CASSYLEPTGELFF. The CDR3 bases are TGTGCCAGCAGTTACTTGGAGCCCACCGGGGAGCTGTTTTTT.

This clonotype was detected many times. The chain combines TRBV7-9 with TRBJ2-5; D possibly matches TRBD1 or TRBD2 (5 bases each). Germline V CDR1 and CDR2: SEHNR, FQNEAQ (reference sequence). The CDR3 spans 16 residues. Trimming cost V 5 bases and J 5 bases, with 21 bases left between them. CDR3 sequence: CASSLLHSLGVETQYF. The DNA of the CDR3 is TGTGCCAGCAGCCTACTACACTCCCTGGGGGTGGAGACCCAGTACTTC.

This rearrangement joins TRBV12-3 or TRBV12-4 to TRBJ2-1; D not resolved. The CDR3 loop spans 14 amino acids. Trimming shortened V by 7 bases and J by 1 base, and 11 bases separated the two germline ends. For the CDR3, the DNA is TGTGCCAGCACCGTAGCAATGTCCTACAATGAGCAGTTCTTC. This codes for CASTVAMSYNEQFF.

This clonotype was observed a single time. The chain has TRBV19 and TRBJ2-6; a weak D match, TRBD1 (6 bases). Trimming took 6 bases from V and 3 from J, leaving 18 bases between them. Germline V CDR1 and CDR2: LNHDA, SQIVND (reference sequence). CDR3 length: 17 residues. CDR3 sequence: CASRDGARGGGANVLTF. CDR3 DNA sequence: TGTGCCAGTAGAGATGGAGCCCGAGGGGGTGGGGCCAACGTCCTGACTTTC.

This clonotype was detected only a few times. The chain combines TRBV28 with TRBJ1-6; a possible D gene is TRBD1 (6 bases). V was shortened by 1 base and J by 14 bases, with 18 bases between the two germline ends. The germline V gene encodes CDR1 MDHEN and CDR2 SYDVKM. The CDR3 is made up of 15 amino acids. The CDR3 coding sequence is TGTGCCAGCAGTTTATCAATGGGGCCGGGGGCATCCCTCCACTTT. Translating gives CASSLSMGPGASLHF.

The chain joins TRBV3-1 to TRBJ2-2, with D unclear. CDR1 and CDR2 (germline): LGHDT, YNNKEL (reference sequence). This CDR3 has 15 amino acids. The V end lost 6 bases, the J end lost 6 bases, and 17 bases lay between the germline ends. The chain's CDR3 is CASSLQYRISGELFF. The CDR3 bases are TGTGCCAGCAGTCTTCAATACCGGATCTCCGGGGAGCTGTTTTTT.

Ten or more counts support this clonotype. The chain has TRBV2 and TRBJ2-7; TRBD2 might be the D (5 bases). The CDR3 is 13 amino acids. Germline CDR1 is SNHLY and CDR2 is FYNNEI. The ends were cut back, 3 bases at V and 0 bases at J, with 6 bases in the middle. The CDR3 sequence is CASSDTSSYEQYF. CDR3 coding DNA: TGTGCCAGCAGTGACACTAGCTCCTACGAGCAGTACTTC.

This clonotype was seen repeatedly, ten times or more. In DNA, the CDR3 is TGTGCCAGCGGCCGGCGGTACCAAGAGACCCAGTACTTC. It yields the protein CASGRRYQETQYF. This sequence joins TRBV28 and TRBJ2-5, with D unclear. The CDR3 consists of 13 residues. V was pared by 8 bases and J by 0 bases, with 10 bases between. The germline gives CDR1 MDHEN, CDR2 SYDVKM.

The chain has TRBV7-9 and TRBJ2-4; tentative D call: TRBD2 (5 bases). This CDR3 comprises 12 residues. The germline CDR1 and CDR2 sequences are SEHNR and FQNEAQ (reference sequence). V lost 0 bases and J lost 9, with 6 bases in between. The CDR3 DNA reads as TGTGCCAGCAGCTTAGCAGAGGGCATTCAGTACTTC. Protein product: CASSLAEGIQYF.

The gene calls are TRBV28 and TRBJ2-1; no firm D call. V lost 3 bases and J lost 9, with 9 bases in between. The germline gives CDR1 MDHEN, CDR2 SYDVKM. CDR3 size: 12 residues. The CDR3 coding sequence is TGTGCCAGCAGTTTGACACGGAGTGAGCAGTTCTTC. Its translation: CASSLTRSEQFF.

Notes on this clonotype: The junction and the germline gene differ at one end; a read error may be behind it. This chain joins TRBV11-2 and TRBJ2-3; no definite D call. The CDR3 loop spans 15 amino acids. Germline CDR1 reads SGHAT; CDR2 reads FQNNGV. This CDR3 reads CASSLEFDWTDTQYF. DNA for the CDR3: TGTGCCAGCAGCCTAGAATTCGACTGGACAGATACGCAGTATTTT.

The V and J genes are TRBV11-2 and TRBJ2-6; D gene ambiguous. This CDR3 comprises 16 residues. The V gene lost 1 base and the J gene lost 1 base, with 8 bases spanning the gap. Germline V gene data show CDR1 as SGHAT and CDR2 as FQNNGV. The CDR3 is CASSLGPVSGANVLTF. In nucleotides, the CDR3 is TGTGCCAGCAGCTTAGGACCGGTTTCTGGGGCCAACGTCCTGACTTTC.

The V and J genes are TRBV6-5 and TRBJ1-1; 7 bases are a match to TRBD1. Germline CDR1 is MNHEY and CDR2 is SVGAGI. After removal of 0 bases from V and 3 bases from J, the junction contained 4 bases not matched to a gene. The CDR3 extends over 15 amino acids. CDR3 residues: CASSYSRQGDTEAFF. CDR3 bases: TGTGCCAGCAGTTACTCGCGCCAGGGGGACACTGAAGCTTTCTTT.

This sequence joins TRBV12-3 or TRBV12-4 and TRBJ2-2; a possible D gene is TRBD2 (5 bases). Trimming removed 11 bases at V and 1 base at J, with 11 bases between. The CDR3 covers 13 residues. The DNA of the CDR3 is TGTGCCTTCTCACGGGAGAACACCGGGGAGCTGTTTTTT. Translated, it gives CAFSRENTGELFF.

The table lists this clonotype with many counts. This rearrangement joins TRBV28 to TRBJ2-7; TRBD2 matches at 10 bases. Trimming at V came to 6 bases and at J to 6 bases, leaving 5 bases not matched to a gene. This CDR3 contains 13 residues. CDR1 is MDHEN, CDR2 SYDVKM, per germline. The CDR3 region is CASSEGLALEQYF. CDR3 in DNA: TGTGCCAGCAGCGAGGGACTAGCGCTCGAGCAGTACTTC.

The rearrangement joins TRBV28 to TRBJ2-4; TRBD1 matches 12 bases. This CDR3 is 17 amino acids long. V was clipped by 3 bases and J by 3 bases; unmatched bases: 6. The V gene's germline CDR1 is MDHEN and CDR2 SYDVKM. In nucleotides, the CDR3 is TGTGCCAGCAGTTTCTGGGGACAGGGGGCGGGCAAAAACATTCAGTACTTC. It is translated as CASSFWGQGAGKNIQYF.

This clonotype was observed at least ten times. The chain combines TRBV11-3 with TRBJ2-7, with 7 bases identical to TRBD1. Germline values: CDR1 SGHNT, CDR2 YENEEA. The length of the CDR3 is 13 residues. V lost 5 bases and J lost 7; bases outside the gene matches: 8. Here the CDR3 reads CASSSNRGWEQYF. CDR3 nucleotides: TGTGCCAGCAGCAGCAACAGGGGCTGGGAGCAGTACTTC.